The 16 T cell receptor beta chains below were found in one sample sequenced in a study of T cell repertoires in cytomegalovirus infection. TCRdb used MiXCR to reprocess the reads, holding one entry per CDR3 protein. The sample contains roughly 500,000 distinct CDR3 sequences, about two fifths of which appear only once. What these receptors recognize is not known. The sequenced sample was cultured PBMCs, obtained from culture after CMV antigen stimulation. These receptors were obtained from a human donor in good health (CMV status not recorded). Some clones in this sample may be carry-over from other donors' samples.

This chain connects TRBV12-3 or TRBV12-4 to TRBJ2-5; D gene unclear. The CDR3 has 11 residues. Trimming left V 4 bases short and J 6 bases short, with 6 bases between. This chain's CDR3 is CASSSLQTQYF. The CDR3 DNA sequence: TGTGCCAGCAGTTCTCTTCAGACCCAGTACTTC.

The chain combines TRBV6-5 with TRBJ2-5; D could derive from TRBD1 or TRBD2 (5 bases each). Germline V gene lookup returns CDR1 MNHEY and CDR2 SVGAGI. The CDR3 sequence is 15 residues long. Trimming cost V 4 bases and J 2 bases, with 14 bases left between them. In DNA form, the CDR3 reads TGTGCCAGCAGTTCCTCCGCGAGGGGTCAAGAGACCCAGTACTTC. This codes for CASSSSARGQETQYF.

The chain combines TRBV15 with TRBJ2-3; 7 bases line up with TRBD2. Germline trimming cut 3 bases from V and 4 bases from J; bases unmatched to any gene: 7. From germline, CDR1 is LNHNV and CDR2 YYDKDF (reference sequence). The CDR3 is made up of 15 amino acids. Here the CDR3 DNA reads TGTGCCACCAGCAGCTTGTTGACTAGCCCAGATACGCAGTATTTT. Its protein product is CATSSLLTSPDTQYF.

The chain uses TRBV10-3 and TRBJ2-5; the D is unclear. V gave up 3 bases and J gave up 9 bases, with 8 bases separating them. The CDR3 extends over 11 amino acids. Germline loops: CDR1 ENHRY, CDR2 SYGVKD. The CDR3 sequence: CAISDGKPQYF. DNA for the CDR3: TGTGCCATCAGTGATGGGAAGCCCCAGTACTTC.

This chain joins TRBV28 and TRBJ2-1; 11 bases are a match to TRBD2. CDR3 size: 14 residues. J gave up 9 bases and V 3 bases, and 4 bases lay outside the gene matches. Germline-derived CDR1 and CDR2 are MDHEN and SYDVKM. The CDR3 loop reads CASSFSGGASEQFF. DNA of the CDR3: TGTGCCAGCAGTTTTAGCGGGGGGGCCTCTGAGCAGTTCTTC. Full variable domain (rest looked up from reference TRBV28 and TRBJ2-1): DVKVTQSSRYLVKRTGEKVFLECVQDMDHENMFWYRQDPGLGLRLIYFSYDVKMKEKGDIPEGYSVSREKKERFSLILESASTNQTSMYLCASSFSGGASEQFFGPGTRLTVL.

The J gene is TRBJ2-3, the V gene TRBV24-1; no clear D gene. Between the trimmed V and J ends, which lost 4 bases and 7 bases, there was a span of 14 bases. This CDR3 has 14 amino acids. From germline, CDR1 is KGHDR and CDR2 SFDVKD. The chain's CDR3 is CATSDSQAEHTQYF. The CDR3 region has the DNA TGTGCCACCAGTGACTCCCAGGCTGAACATACGCAGTATTTT.

This clonotype was counted only a few times. In nucleotides, the CDR3 is TGTGCCAGCAGCCCGGACAGGGGCGGGCGGGCAGATACGCAGTATTTT. Amino acids: CASSPDRGGRADTQYF. The chain has TRBV7-9 and TRBJ2-3; 9 nucleotides agree with TRBD1. The ends lost 5 bases at V and 4 bases at J; junction bases unmatched: 10. Looked up from germline, CDR1 is SEHNR and CDR2 is FQNEAQ (reference sequence). The CDR3 length is 16 residues.

The chain uses TRBV6-5 and TRBJ2-7, with 7 bases identical to TRBD1. This CDR3 contains 12 residues. Germline trimming cut 6 bases from V and 2 bases from J; bases unmatched to any gene: 1. Germline V gives CDR1 MNHEY, CDR2 SVGAGI. As DNA, the CDR3 is TGTGCCAGCAGGAGGGGGCCCTACGAGCAGTACTTC. Protein sequence: CASRRGPYEQYF.

In this sample, this clonotype turned up a few times. J is TRBJ2-2 and V is TRBV7-2, with D perhaps TRBD2 (6 bases). The V end was cut by 5 bases, the J end by 7 bases, with 23 bases between. Germline V gives CDR1 SGHTA, CDR2 FQGNSA. CDR3 length: 17 residues. The CDR3 loop is CASSPLWTGRDGGELFF. Written as DNA, the CDR3 is TGTGCCAGCAGCCCTCTTTGGACCGGGCGGGACGGCGGGGAGCTGTTTTTT.

The chain combines TRBV12-3 or TRBV12-4 with TRBJ2-5; D unclear. V lost 4 bases to trimming and J lost 3 bases, with 6 bases between them. The CDR3 loop spans 12 amino acids. The CDR3 DNA reads as TGTGCCAGCAGTTGGAAAGAAGAGACCCAGTACTTC. It translates to CASSWKEETQYF.

This clonotype was counted a few times. The chain is built from TRBV7-2 and TRBJ2-3; maybe TRBD2 (5 bases). V was shortened by 3 bases and J by 0 bases, with 7 bases between the two germline ends. Germline V gene sequence: CDR1 SGHTA, CDR2 FQGNSA. The CDR3 contains 14 residues. CDR3 sequence: CASSFLASTDTQYF. DNA of the CDR3: TGTGCCAGCAGCTTTCTAGCCAGCACAGATACGCAGTATTTT.

The chain recombines TRBV2 with TRBJ2-2; D is undetermined. The germline gives CDR1 SNHLY, CDR2 FYNNEI. Trimming shortened V by 6 bases and J by 6 bases, and 11 bases separated the two germline ends. The CDR3 sequence is 13 residues long. CDR3: CASSPESAGELFF. The CDR3 nucleotides are TGTGCCAGCAGCCCGGAGTCTGCCGGGGAGCTGTTTTTT.

This chain uses TRBV11-2 with TRBJ2-3; 11 positions agree with TRBD2. Germline trimming cut 7 bases from V and 4 bases from J; bases unmatched to any gene: 7. The CDR3 is 15 amino acids. The germline gives CDR1 SGHAT, CDR2 FQNNGV. The CDR3 region is CASTGTSGLADTQYF. The CDR3 coding sequence is TGTGCCAGCACCGGGACTAGCGGTCTGGCAGATACGCAGTATTTT.

This chain links TRBV7-2 with TRBJ2-5, with D possibly being TRBD2 (7 bases). Trimming cost V 5 bases and J 0 bases, with 16 bases left between them. Germline CDR1 and CDR2: SGHTA and FQGNSA. The CDR3 runs 16 residues. CDR3 loop: CASSRGGGRYQETQYF. The DNA for the CDR3 is TGTGCCAGCAGCCGGGGAGGGGGGCGGTACCAAGAGACCCAGTACTTC.

The V call is TRBV11-3, the J call TRBJ1-3; the D is unclear. V was clipped by 0 bases and J by 9 bases, with 12 bases between them. The CDR3 is made up of 14 amino acids. Germline V gives CDR1 SGHNT, CDR2 YENEEA. The CDR3 is CASSLDRGGGTIYF. Here the CDR3 DNA reads TGTGCCAGCAGCTTAGACCGTGGAGGCGGCACCATATATTTT.

The sample holds a few counts of this clonotype. The V and J genes are TRBV12-3 or TRBV12-4 and TRBJ2-5; the D is unclear. V dropped 3 bases and J dropped 4 bases, with 21 bases sitting between them. This CDR3 spans 17 amino acids. The CDR3 bases are TGTGCCAGCAGTTTCGTCCTGCCAGGTCGCTGGTTAGAGACCCAGTACTTC. Encoded protein: CASSFVLPGRWLETQYF.